This T cell receptor (beta chain) was found in a study of cytomegalovirus exposure and HLA in healthy donors. 60 Vbeta and 13 Jbeta primers were used in PCR. Profiled with immunoSEQ multiplex PCR; TCRdb holds only in-frame clones, not every one. The sample has about 110,000 clones, under 85% seen once. With respect to this clone: Its antigen is not known.

The CDR3 has 19 amino acids. Trimming pared 5 bases from V and 2 bases from J, leaving 29 bases between. Germline CDR1 reads SQVTM; CDR2 reads ANQGSEA. Findings of the study overall: The authors judged a highly shared variant cluster likely a sequencing artifact.

The chain employs TRBV29-1 and TRBJ2-3, with a tentative D call TRBD2 (5 bases). The sample was PBMCs. This TCR derives from a man between 35 and 55 years old in good health and CMV-seronegative. The DNA of the CDR3 is TGCAGCGTTACATGGTTCGGGCCTAGCTCTCCCGCAAACACAGATACGCAGTATTTT. The encoded protein is CSVTWFGPSSPANTDTQYF.